The 8 T cell receptor beta chains reported below all come from one sample, sequenced in a study of CD8 T cells in ankylosing spondylitis. TCRdb analysed the 5' RACE reads with MiXCR anew, one entry per CDR3 protein. The data show fewer than 180,000 distinct CDR3 sequences, under 55% seen once. Sequencing input: synovial fluid, either unsorted or a sorted T cell fraction (not recorded which). All receptors come from a male donor with ankylosing spondylitis.

V is TRBV7-4 and J is TRBJ1-2, with TRBD1 matching 8 bases. J was trimmed by 1 base and V by 5 bases; bases with no gene match: 6. Per germline, CDR1 SGHVT and CDR2 SQSDAQ. The CDR3 length is 15 residues. In nucleotides, the CDR3 is TGTGCCAGCAGCCCTCCGGGACAGGATAACTATGGCTACACCTTC. Translated: CASSPPGQDNYGYTF.

V and J are TRBV5-1 and TRBJ1-5; 8 nucleotides line up with TRBD1. The CDR3 extends over 13 amino acids. V was clipped by 6 bases and J by 6 bases; unmatched bases: 5. Germline lookup yields CDR1 SGHRS and CDR2 YFSETQ. The CDR3 nucleotides are TGCGCCAGCACAGGGGGCGTGAGTCAGCCCCAGCATTTT. Its protein is CASTGGVSQPQHF.

This chain joins TRBV28 and TRBJ2-7; no clear D gene. Trimming took 6 bases from V and 9 from J, leaving 12 bases between them. Germline CDR1 and CDR2: MDHEN and SYDVKM. The CDR3 extends over 11 amino acids. The CDR3 sequence: CASSPLQVQYF. CDR3 nucleotide sequence: TGTGCCAGCAGCCCCCTGCAAGTGCAGTACTTC.

The gene calls are TRBV6-2 or TRBV6-3 and TRBJ1-6; TRBD1 is a possible D gene (5 bases). V gave up 6 bases and J gave up 7 bases, with 13 bases separating them. Germline V gene lookup returns CDR1 MNHEY and CDR2 SVGEGT. The CDR3 runs 14 residues. The CDR3 protein is CASRPGTENSPLHF. The CDR3, as DNA: TGTGCCAGCAGGCCCGGGACCGAAAATTCACCCCTCCACTTT.

CDR3 residues: CASSYRGSGANVLTF. CDR3 sequence (DNA): TGTGCCAGCAGTTACCGGGGGTCTGGGGCCAACGTCCTGACTTTC. The chain uses TRBV6-5 and TRBJ2-6; D might be TRBD2 (6 bases). V was cut by 2 bases and J by 1 base, with 6 bases left in between. There are 15 residues in the CDR3. Germline V gene data show CDR1 as MNHEY and CDR2 as SVGAGI.

Only a few counts were recorded for this clonotype. The chain links TRBV29-1 to TRBJ1-3; 8 nucleotides agree with TRBD1. The length of the CDR3 is 14 residues. The germline V gene encodes CDR1 SQVTM and CDR2 ANQGSEA. J was trimmed by 3 bases and V by 7 bases; bases with no gene match: 8. The CDR3 region is CSAAPTGGGNTIYF. The CDR3 DNA is TGCAGCGCTGCCCCTACAGGGGGTGGAAACACCATATATTTT.

The rearrangement joins TRBV20-1 to TRBJ2-1; the match to TRBD2 covers 7 bases. V gave up 4 bases and J gave up 4 bases; unmatched junction bases: 16. The CDR3 is made up of 17 amino acids. CDR1 and CDR2 from the germline V gene are DFQATT and SNEGSKA (reference sequence). CDR3 nucleotide sequence: TGCAGTGCTACCGACAATGGAATGGGACTAATATACAATGAGCAGTTCTTC. Its translation is CSATDNGMGLIYNEQFF.

This chain connects TRBV12-3 or TRBV12-4 to TRBJ2-1; D is unclear. With 3 bases removed from V and 5 bases from J, the gap between germline ends came to 8 bases. The CDR3 length is 13 residues. CDR3 sequence reads: CASSFGPHNEQFF. CDR3 DNA sequence: TGTGCCAGCAGTTTCGGACCGCACAATGAGCAGTTCTTC.